The next 29 T cell receptor beta chains were all read from a single sample in a study of cytomegalovirus exposure and HLA in healthy donors. The PCR was carried out with 60 Vbeta primers and 13 Jbeta primers. Sequencing was performed with immunoSEQ multiplex PCR; in TCRdb, only in-frame clones are kept and a portion is missing. The sample holds over 90,000 clones, 50% to 80% seen once. Sequenced: PBMCs. Receptor source: a man aged 55 to 69 in good health and CMV-seronegative.

This clone has more than one count but fewer than ten. The V and J genes are TRBV4-1 and TRBJ2-1, with TRBD2 matching over 9 bases. CDR3 length equals 16 residues. The V gene end was trimmed by 4 bases and the J gene end by 7 bases; junction bases not matched to a gene: 11. Germline assignment: CDR1 MGHRA and CDR2 YSYEKL. The CDR3 DNA is TGCGCCAGCAGCCGATCGCGGGAGGGCCGCTTAAATGAGCAGTTCTTC. Translated: CASSRSREGRLNEQFF.

A remark on this clone: The junction does not match germline at one end; this may be a read error. This chain connects TRBV7-9 to TRBJ1-1, with a possible D match to TRBD1 (6 bases). Per the germline V gene, CDR1 is SEHNR and CDR2 is FQNEAQ (reference sequence). There are 12 residues in the CDR3. CDR3 coding DNA: TGTTCCAGCAGCCCGGGACACGCTGAAGCTTTCTTT. Residues: CSSSPGHAEAFF.

The chain is built from TRBV30 and TRBJ2-7, with D tentatively TRBD1 (5 bases). The CDR3 consists of 12 residues. The germline CDR1 and CDR2 sequences are GTSNPN and SVGIG (reference sequence). The V end lost 5 bases, the J end lost 1 base, and 9 bases lay between the germline ends. CDR3 in amino acids: CAWLKGSYEQYF. The CDR3 DNA follows: TGTGCCTGGTTAAAGGGGTCCTACGAGCAGTACTTC.

This clone has just a few counts. The J gene is TRBJ2-7, the V gene TRBV27, with TRBD2 identical over 10 bases. There are 22 residues in the CDR3. After removal of 6 bases from V and 1 base from J, the junction contained 27 bases not matched to a gene. The germline V gene encodes CDR1 MNHEY and CDR2 SMNVEV (reference sequence). CDR3 bases: TGTGCCAGCAGGAGAAGGGGGTCGGCTAGCGGGAGTTGGGGAGAGGTTTCCTACGAGCAGTACTTC. Amino acids: CASRRRGSASGSWGEVSYEQYF.

J is TRBJ2-2 and V is TRBV6-5; D gene ambiguous. Germline V gene data show CDR1 as MNHEY and CDR2 as SVGAGI. Trimming stripped 0 bases from V and 5 bases from J, with 10 bases between. CDR3 size: 15 residues. The CDR3 DNA reads TGTGCCAGCAGTTACTCGAGGCGAGAGACCGGGGAGCTGTTTTTT. Encoded protein: CASSYSRRETGELFF.

This chain joins TRBV19 and TRBJ1-1; D is unclear. The ends were cut back, 6 bases at V and 1 base at J, with 9 bases in the middle. The CDR3 consists of 13 residues. Germline V gene data show CDR1 as LNHDA and CDR2 as SQIVND (reference sequence). CDR3 coding DNA: TGTGCCAGTAGAGCGGACGGGAACACTGAAGCTTTCTTT. This gives the protein CASRADGNTEAFF.

This sequence joins TRBV7-8 and TRBJ1-2; D may be TRBD1 (5 bases). The V end was cut by 0 bases, the J end by 6 bases, with 11 bases between. The CDR3 is 14 amino acids. Germline loops: CDR1 SGHVS, CDR2 FQNEAQ. The CDR3 DNA reads TGTGCCAGCAGCTTAGCCGACAGTTTGCATGGCTACACCTTC. Amino acids: CASSLADSLHGYTF.

The V and J genes are TRBV10-3 and TRBJ2-7, with D uncertain. V was pared by 3 bases and J by 0 bases, with 12 bases between. This CDR3 comprises 15 residues. Germline lookup yields CDR1 ENHRY and CDR2 SYGVKD. The CDR3 region is CAISDFHTSSYEQYF. In nucleotides, the CDR3 is TGTGCCATCAGTGATTTCCATACATCCTCCTACGAGCAGTACTTC.

CDR3 amino acids: CASFGRGGGQPQHF. Here the CDR3 DNA reads TGTGCCAGTTTTGGCAGGGGCGGTGGTCAGCCCCAGCATTTT. The rearrangement uses TRBV19 and TRBJ1-5; D might be TRBD1 (6 bases). With 8 bases removed from V and 6 bases from J, the gap between germline ends came to 17 bases. Germline CDR1 is LNHDA and CDR2 is SQIVND (reference sequence). The CDR3 extends over 14 amino acids.

The rearrangement uses TRBV5-4 and TRBJ1-1, with 7 bases lining up with TRBD1. Germline values: CDR1 SGHNT, CDR2 YYREEE (reference sequence). The ends lost 0 bases at V and 0 bases at J; junction bases unmatched: 2. The CDR3 totals 15 residues. The CDR3 bases are TGTGCCAGCAGCTTGGGACAGGGAATGAACACTGAAGCTTTCTTT. It yields the protein CASSLGQGMNTEAFF.

The CDR3 DNA is TGTGCCTGGACTTTCGGGGGTCCGGGGGAGCTGTTTTTT. Its protein product is CAWTFGGPGELFF. The J gene is TRBJ2-2, the V gene TRBV30, with D maybe TRBD2 (6 bases). V was trimmed by 4 bases and J by 8 bases, leaving 14 bases between them. This CDR3 region has 13 residues. CDR1 and CDR2 from the germline V gene are GTSNPN and SVGIG (reference sequence). The full variable domain, rest sourced from reference TRBV30 and TRBJ2-2, is SQTIHQWPATLVQPVGSPLSLECTVEGTSNPNLYWYRQAAGRGLQLLFYSVGIGQISSEVPQNLSASRPQDRQFILSSKKLLLSDSGFYLCAWTFGGPGELFFGEGSRLTVL.

V usage is TRBV5-1 and J usage is TRBJ2-1; tentative D call: TRBD1 (6 bases). Germline CDR1 SGHRS, CDR2 YFSETQ. The ends were cut back, 0 bases at V and 9 bases at J, with 13 bases in the middle. The CDR3 is made up of 14 amino acids. CDR3 in DNA: TGCGCCAGCAGCTTGGCAGGGGCACAGTTTGAGCAGTTCTTC. Residues: CASSLAGAQFEQFF. Filled out from reference TRBV5-1 and TRBJ2-1, the complete variable domain reads KAGVTQTPRYLIKTRGQQVTLSCSPISGHRSVSWYQQTPGQGLQFLFEYFSETQRNKGNFPGRFSGRQFSNSRSEMNVSTLELGDSALYLCASSLAGAQFEQFFGPGTRLTVL.

The gene calls are TRBV28 and TRBJ2-7; tentatively, D is TRBD1 (6 bases). The CDR3 is made up of 12 amino acids. V shed 6 bases and J shed 6 bases, with 12 bases lying between them. Germline CDR1 is MDHEN and CDR2 is SYDVKM. The CDR3 spells CASRATGREQYF. CDR3 nucleotide sequence: TGTGCCAGCAGGGCAACAGGGCGCGAGCAGTACTTC. The full variable domain, in which reference TRBV28 and TRBJ2-7 provide the parts outside the CDR3, is DVKVTQSSRYLVKRTGEKVFLECVQDMDHENMFWYRQDPGLGLRLIYFSYDVKMKEKGDIPEGYSVSREKKERFSLILESASTNQTSMYLCASRATGREQYFGPGTRLTVT.

The chain carries TRBV12-5 and TRBJ1-5; TRBD1 might be the D (6 bases). In germline, CDR1 is LGHNT, CDR2 FRNRAP. V lost 6 bases and J 5 bases, leaving 14 bases between the germline ends. The length of the CDR3 is 14 residues. This CDR3 reads CASGLGGSDQPQHF. In nucleotides, the CDR3 is TGTGCTAGTGGCCTAGGGGGTTCGGATCAGCCCCAGCATTTT.

Details on this clone: This specimen includes other DNA sequences encoding the same CDR3. This rearrangement joins TRBV6-1 to TRBJ1-2; D call uncertain. Trimming removed 1 base at V and 5 bases at J, with 5 bases between. The CDR3 contains 12 residues. Germline V gives CDR1 MNHNS, CDR2 SASEGT. The DNA of the CDR3 is TGTGCCAGCAGTGAAGGAGGGTATGGCTACACCTTC. Protein: CASSEGGYGYTF.

The genes are TRBV11-2 and TRBJ2-2; 9 nucleotides line up with TRBD1. This CDR3 has 16 residues. In germline, CDR1 is SGHAT, CDR2 FQNNGV. The V gene end was trimmed by 5 bases and the J gene end by 4 bases; junction bases not matched to a gene: 8. This chain's CDR3 is CASSRPGTGITGELFF. The CDR3 DNA reads TGTGCCAGCAGCCGTCCCGGGACAGGGATCACCGGGGAGCTGTTTTTT.

The chain joins TRBV2 to TRBJ2-3; 14 positions match TRBD2. CDR1 and CDR2 from the germline V gene are SNHLY and FYNNEI. The CDR3 totals 15 residues. V lost 6 bases and J lost 4; bases outside the gene matches: 3. The CDR3 is CASRGTSGSADTQYF. For the CDR3, the DNA is TGTGCCAGCAGGGGGACTAGCGGGAGCGCAGATACGCAGTATTTT.

The genes are TRBV7-8 and TRBJ1-2; D is uncertain. There are 15 residues in the CDR3. Germline CDR1 and CDR2: SGHVS and FQNEAQ. The V end lost 0 bases, the J end lost 6 bases, and 14 bases lay between the germline ends. In DNA form, the CDR3 reads TGTGCCAGCAGCTTAGCTGAAGATTGGCGGAATGGCTACACCTTC. As protein: CASSLAEDWRNGYTF.

This clone was counted only a few times. The chain recombines TRBV4-2 with TRBJ1-2, with 7 bases aligning to TRBD1. Germline CDR1 is LGHNA and CDR2 is YNFKEQ. V shed 4 bases, J shed 8 bases, and the junction held 19 bases outside the gene matches. The CDR3 runs 17 residues. CDR3 coding DNA: TGTGCCAGCAGCCTTAACCCTACAGGGGTAGAGGTAGGCGGCTACACCTTC. It codes for CASSLNPTGVEVGGYTF.

This clone was found a few times. V is TRBV5-1 and J is TRBJ2-4; 14 bases are shared with TRBD2. Trimming removed 4 bases from V and 9 bases from J; junction bases left unmatched: 9. The CDR3 runs 16 residues. Germline V gene data show CDR1 as SGHRS and CDR2 as YFSETQ. CDR3 sequence reads: CASSTGTSGREGIQYF. CDR3 coding DNA: TGCGCCAGCAGCACCGGGACTAGCGGGAGAGAAGGCATTCAGTACTTC.

The gene calls are TRBV6-1 and TRBJ2-3, with D hard to call. The ends were cut back, 1 base at V and 5 bases at J, with 4 bases in the middle. The CDR3 runs 12 residues. From germline, CDR1 is MNHNS and CDR2 SASEGT. The CDR3 sequence: CASSEGQDTQYF. The CDR3 nucleotides are TGTGCCAGCAGTGAAGGGCAAGATACGCAGTATTTT.

As to this clone: The sample carries other DNA sequences with the same CDR3. The rearrangement joins TRBV19 to TRBJ2-5; 10 nucleotides line up with TRBD2. The CDR3 is made up of 16 amino acids. V trimming: 3 bases; J trimming: 1 base; junction bases outside the gene matches: 5. Germline CDR1 reads LNHDA; CDR2 reads SQIVND (reference sequence). CDR3 loop: CASSIRASGSQETQYF. The CDR3 bases are TGTGCCAGTAGTATTAGGGCTAGCGGGAGCCAAGAGACCCAGTACTTC.

The rearrangement links TRBV6-5 to TRBJ2-2; D uncertain. V was shortened by 5 bases and J by 1 base, with 8 bases between the two germline ends. This CDR3 region has 14 residues. Germline CDR1 and CDR2: MNHEY and SVGAGI. CDR3 amino acids: CASSRGLNTGELFF. Here the CDR3 DNA reads TGTGCCAGCAGTCGCGGCCTGAACACCGGGGAGCTGTTTTTT.

The gene calls are TRBV5-1 and TRBJ2-7, with 10 bases matching TRBD2. From germline, CDR1 is SGHRS and CDR2 YFSETQ. The V segment lost 5 bases and the J segment 1 base; nucleotides outside the gene matches: 6. This CDR3 spans 15 amino acids. In nucleotides, the CDR3 is TGCGCCAGCAGATTCCTAGCGGGAGAATCCTACGAGCAGTACTTC. Translation: CASRFLAGESYEQYF.

This clone was detected a few times. The rearrangement uses TRBV9 and TRBJ1-1; D may be TRBD1 (6 bases). This CDR3 is 15 amino acids long. With 1 base removed from V and 6 bases from J, the gap between germline ends came to 16 bases. Per the germline V gene, CDR1 is SGDLS and CDR2 is YYNGEE. The CDR3 DNA reads as TGTGCCAGCAGCGTACTCGGGGGGCTGGGGGCTGAAGCTTTCTTT. Its protein product is CASSVLGGLGAEAFF. Based on the CDR3 plus reference TRBV9 and TRBJ1-1, the full variable domain is DSGVTQTPKHLITATGQRVTLRCSPRSGDLSVYWYQQSLDQGLQFLIQYYNGEERAKGNILERFSAQQFPDLHSELNLSSLELGDSALYFCASSVLGGLGAEAFFGQGTRLTVV.

The rearrangement joins TRBV5-1 to TRBJ1-2, with D possibly TRBD1 on 5 matching bases. CDR1 and CDR2 (germline): SGHRS, YFSETQ. The CDR3 runs 15 residues. The germline V and J ends were trimmed by 3 bases and 4 bases, with 16 bases remaining between them. The DNA of the CDR3 is TGCGCCAGCAGCTCTGAGACAGTCTTAGGCTATGGCTACACCTTC. Residues: CASSSETVLGYGYTF.

This clone was seen a single time. This sequence joins TRBV7-6 and TRBJ2-1, with D unresolved. Looked up from germline, CDR1 is SGHVS and CDR2 is FNYEAQ. Trimming took off 4 bases at V and 8 bases at J, with 9 bases between the two ends. This CDR3 comprises 12 residues. The chain's CDR3 is CASSSRVDEQFF. CDR3 DNA: TGTGCCAGCAGCTCCCGGGTGGATGAGCAGTTCTTC.

This chain connects TRBV7-9 to TRBJ1-1; 7 bases agree with TRBD1. CDR1 is SEHNR and CDR2 is FQNEAQ in the germline V gene (reference sequence). The CDR3 sequence is 14 residues long. V was pared by 5 bases and J by 0 bases, with 3 bases of the junction left unmatched. CDR3: CASSPGQLNTEAFF. The DNA of the CDR3 is TGTGCCAGCAGCCCGGGACAGCTGAACACTGAAGCTTTCTTT. The variable domain in full, with the rest retrieved from reference TRBV7-9 and TRBJ1-1, is DTGVSQNPRHKITKRGQNVTFRCDPISEHNRLYWYRQTLGQGPEFLTYFQNEAQLEKSRLLSDRFSAERPKGSFSTLEIQRTEQGDSAMYLCASSPGQLNTEAFFGQGTRLTVV.

This sequence joins TRBV2 and TRBJ2-2; TRBD2 agrees at 13 bases. This CDR3 is 19 amino acids long. V lost 7 bases and J lost 4; bases outside the gene matches: 15. The germline gives CDR1 SNHLY, CDR2 FYNNEI. CDR3 sequence reads: CASKRPRTSGRGSTGELFF. As DNA, the CDR3 is TGTGCCAGCAAGAGGCCACGGACTAGCGGGAGAGGTAGCACCGGGGAGCTGTTTTTT.